These 21 T cell receptor beta chains were sequenced from one sample in a study of T cells after yellow fever vaccination. TCRdb redid the calling of the 5' RACE reads with MiXCR, one entry per CDR3 protein. In the table there are some 390,000 distinct CDR3 sequences, 15% to 20% of which are singletons. Sequenced material: PBMCs, taken before the yellow fever booster vaccination. The receptor set was obtained from a man between 18 and 35 years old who received the YFV17D yellow fever vaccine.

This clonotype was seen a few times. This rearrangement joins TRBV5-1 to TRBJ2-7; the D is unclear. Deletions cut 0 bases from V and 0 bases from J, with 10 bases between. CDR1 is SGHRS and CDR2 is YFSETQ in the germline V gene. The CDR3 runs 15 residues. CDR3 protein: CASSLAVLSSYEQYF. The CDR3 DNA follows: TGCGCCAGCAGCTTGGCTGTGCTGAGCTCCTACGAGCAGTACTTC.

This chain uses TRBV7-2 with TRBJ1-2; D not resolved. The CDR3 is made up of 14 amino acids. Germline V lookup: CDR1 SGHTA, CDR2 FQGNSA. The V and J ends lost 1 base and 4 bases respectively, with 10 bases between them. The CDR3 loop is CASSLVQEPYGYTF. In DNA, the CDR3 is TGTGCCAGCAGCTTAGTCCAGGAACCCTATGGCTACACCTTC.

J is TRBJ1-1 and V is TRBV12-3 or TRBV12-4; D possibly corresponds to TRBD1 (5 bases). V was cut by 6 bases and J by 4 bases, with 12 bases left in between. CDR3 size: 13 residues. Here the CDR3 DNA reads TGTGCCAGCAGATCTAATGGGGGCACTGAAGCTTTCTTT. It translates to CASRSNGGTEAFF.

This clonotype turned up a few times. This chain uses TRBV7-9 with TRBJ2-3; the D is unclear. The CDR3 is made up of 13 amino acids. Deletions cut 6 bases from V and 6 bases from J, with 13 bases between. Germline V lookup: CDR1 SEHNR, CDR2 FQNEAQ (reference sequence). This chain's CDR3 is CASSSTFEDTQYF. CDR3 in DNA: TGTGCCAGCAGTTCCACTTTTGAGGATACGCAGTATTTT.

V is TRBV27 and J is TRBJ2-7, with D hard to call. Germline-derived CDR1 and CDR2 are MNHEY and SMNVEV (reference sequence). V was shortened by 3 bases and J by 3 bases, with 9 bases between the two germline ends. The CDR3 sequence is 13 residues long. CDR3 protein: CASSFGKDYEQYF. CDR3 nucleotide sequence: TGTGCCAGCAGTTTCGGAAAGGACTACGAGCAGTACTTC.

V usage is TRBV29-1 and J usage is TRBJ2-7, with D possibly being TRBD2 (7 bases). The CDR3 contains 15 residues. Per germline, CDR1 SQVTM and CDR2 ANQGSEA. CDR3 protein: CSAAELFGGQYEQYF. The CDR3 nucleotides read TGCAGTGCAGCTGAGCTCTTCGGGGGGCAGTACGAGCAGTACTTC.

The chain carries TRBV3-1 and TRBJ2-1; 9 bases are a match to TRBD2. Germline trimming cut 6 bases from V and 8 bases from J; bases unmatched to any gene: 5. The CDR3 spans 13 residues. Germline values: CDR1 LGHDT, CDR2 YNNKEL (reference sequence). The CDR3 nucleotides are TGTGCCAGCAGGGGGACTAGCTTTTATGAGCAGTTCTTC. Amino acid sequence: CASRGTSFYEQFF.

J is TRBJ1-4 and V is TRBV9; 7 nucleotides match TRBD1. J was trimmed by 8 bases and V by 3 bases; bases with no gene match: 4. In germline, CDR1 is SGDLS, CDR2 YYNGEE. This CDR3 spans 13 amino acids. The CDR3: CASSGQGGEKLFF. The DNA for the CDR3 is TGTGCCAGCAGCGGACAGGGCGGCGAAAAACTGTTTTTT.

DNA of the CDR3: TGTGCCAGCAGCCAAGCGGGCAGACCCTACGAGCAGTACGTC. This codes for CASSQAGRPYEQYV. The chain carries TRBV4-2 and TRBJ2-7, with D uncertain. Trimming left V 1 base short and J 2 bases short, with 9 bases between. The CDR3 spans 14 residues. Per germline, CDR1 LGHNA and CDR2 YNFKEQ.

This chain links TRBV5-1 with TRBJ2-7; TRBD1 aligns across 7 bases. This CDR3 is 14 amino acids long. Losses at the gene ends were 0 bases for V and 6 bases for J; bases not matched to a gene: 6. Germline V CDR1 and CDR2: SGHRS, YFSETQ. The CDR3 is CASSLDRGVGEQYF. DNA for the CDR3: TGCGCCAGCAGCTTGGACAGGGGTGTTGGCGAGCAGTACTTC.

V and J are TRBV20-1 and TRBJ1-1; no clear D gene. This CDR3 is 12 amino acids long. The germline gives CDR1 DFQATT, CDR2 SNEGSKA (reference sequence). The V and J ends lost 3 bases and 4 bases respectively, with 9 bases between them. CDR3 loop: CSAREGATEAFF. CDR3 nucleotide sequence: TGCAGTGCTAGGGAGGGTGCCACTGAAGCTTTCTTT.

This clonotype has only a few counts. The V call is TRBV25-1, the J call TRBJ1-6; D gene uncertain. The germline CDR1 and CDR2 sequences are MGHDK and SYGVNS. V shed 5 bases and J shed 8 bases, with 4 bases lying between them. This CDR3 is 11 amino acids long. CDR3 loop: CASSRDSPLHF. As DNA, the CDR3 is TGTGCCAGCAGTCGAGATTCACCCCTCCACTTT. Full variable domain (outside the CDR3, taken from reference TRBV25-1 and TRBJ1-6): EADIYQTPRYLVIGTGKKITLECSQTMGHDKMYWYQQDPGMELHLIHYSYGVNSTEKGDLSSESTVSRIRTEHFPLTLESARPSHTSQYLCASSRDSPLHFGNGTRLTVT.

The chain recombines TRBV29-1 with TRBJ1-1; D remains unclear. The ends were cut back, 6 bases at V and 1 base at J, with 12 bases in the middle. This CDR3 is 13 amino acids long. Germline CDR1 is SQVTM and CDR2 is ANQGSEA. DNA of the CDR3: TGCAGCGTCCATGGGCGTGGGAACACTGAAGCTTTCTTT. As protein: CSVHGRGNTEAFF.

In its sample, this clonotype was seen once. This chain uses TRBV10-3 with TRBJ2-3; 7 nucleotides match TRBD1. The CDR3 length is 11 residues. Germline CDR1 and CDR2: ENHRY and SYGVKD. CDR3 protein: CDMGQTDTQYF. CDR3 bases: TGTGACATGGGACAGACGGATACGCAGTATTTT.

This clonotype was recorded a few times. V and J are TRBV6-1 and TRBJ1-5; 11 positions agree with TRBD1. CDR1 and CDR2 (germline): MNHNS, SASEGT. Unmatched junction bases numbered 11, after V lost 6 bases and J lost 1 base. The CDR3 spans 18 residues. Written as DNA, the CDR3 is TGTGCCAGCAGGGCCCGGGACAGGGGGATCGGGAGCAATCAGCCCCAGCATTTT. Its protein product is CASRARDRGIGSNQPQHF.

The J gene is TRBJ2-3, the V gene TRBV6-2 or TRBV6-3; weak D call: TRBD1 (6 bases). This CDR3 region has 15 residues. Deletions cut 5 bases from V and 2 bases from J, with 14 bases between. Looked up from germline, CDR1 is MNHEY and CDR2 is SVGEGT. The CDR3 DNA reads TGTGCCAGCAGTCCTAACACAGGGTTCACAGATACGCAGTATTTT. Amino acids: CASSPNTGFTDTQYF.

The gene calls are TRBV4-1 and TRBJ1-6; possibly TRBD1 for D (5 bases). Trimming took 2 bases from V and 13 from J, leaving 27 bases between them. Germline V gives CDR1 MGHRA, CDR2 YSYEKL. The CDR3 is 18 amino acids. CDR3 region: CASSQLFLGAGTGSPLHF. The DNA of the CDR3 is TGCGCCAGCAGCCAACTGTTCCTTGGGGCCGGGACGGGGTCCCCCCTCCACTTT.

This clonotype has only a few counts. The V and J genes are TRBV4-2 and TRBJ2-5, with 7 nucleotides matching TRBD1. The V gene's germline CDR1 is LGHNA and CDR2 YNFKEQ. The CDR3 runs to 16 residues. Losses at the gene ends were 5 bases for V and 2 bases for J; bases not matched to a gene: 11. CDR3: CASSKRTGAHQETQYF. The CDR3 DNA follows: TGTGCCAGCAGCAAACGGACAGGAGCCCATCAAGAGACCCAGTACTTC.

This clonotype has just a few counts. The rearrangement uses TRBV18 and TRBJ2-7, with D maybe TRBD1 (5 bases). CDR3 length equals 13 residues. Looked up from germline, CDR1 is KGHSH and CDR2 is LQKENI. CDR3 residues: CASSLAGSDEQCV. CDR3 bases: TGTGCCAGCTCACTAGCAGGGTCTGACGAGCAGTGCGTC.

This chain uses TRBV6-2 or TRBV6-3 with TRBJ2-5; weak D call: TRBD2 (6 bases). Germline V gene data show CDR1 as MNHEY and CDR2 as SVGEGT. The CDR3 sequence is 13 residues long. V was cut by 2 bases and J by 9 bases, with 13 bases left in between. The CDR3 loop reads CASSYPPGEAQYF. The CDR3 coding sequence is TGTGCCAGCAGTTACCCCCCCGGGGAGGCCCAGTACTTC.

The chain couples TRBV6-5 to TRBJ1-2; D is possibly TRBD1 (5 bases). V shed 5 bases and J shed 7 bases, with 20 bases lying between them. CDR3 size: 15 residues. The germline CDR1 and CDR2 sequences are MNHEY and SVGAGI. CDR3 DNA: TGTGCCAGCAGTCACGGGGGTCCCGAGGGGTCTGGCTACACCTTC. Translating it yields CASSHGGPEGSGYTF.